Reported below is one T cell receptor (beta chain). Its antigen remains unidentified. This specimen belongs to a study of siplizumab effects on memory and regulatory T cells. Regarding the study as a whole: The naive T cell population seemed more diverse than memory cells and seemed a major contributor to the alloresponse. Suppressive activity of Tregs proliferating in siplizumab cultures remained unconfirmed.

Sequenced unstimulated subsets in a few donor pairs: CD4+ naive, CD4+ memory, CD8+ naive, CD8+ effector memory, CD8+ TEMRA. Generated by immunoSEQ multiplex PCR, the TCRdb table keeps only in-frame clones and is missing some. Counted here are fewer than 45,000 clones, roughly 90% occurring once; the ten biggest clones make up roughly 0.25%. The TCR comes from a human donor in good health. Sequencing was performed on naive CD4+ T cells sorted from blood.

The CDR3 nucleotides are TGTGCCAGCAGAGACGAAGAGACCCAGTACTTC. This gives the protein CASRDEETQYF. This chain joins TRBV11-2 and TRBJ2-5; D is uncertain. The CDR3 is 11 amino acids. V was clipped by 6 bases and J by 3 bases, with 5 bases between them. In germline, CDR1 is SGHAT, CDR2 FQNNGV.